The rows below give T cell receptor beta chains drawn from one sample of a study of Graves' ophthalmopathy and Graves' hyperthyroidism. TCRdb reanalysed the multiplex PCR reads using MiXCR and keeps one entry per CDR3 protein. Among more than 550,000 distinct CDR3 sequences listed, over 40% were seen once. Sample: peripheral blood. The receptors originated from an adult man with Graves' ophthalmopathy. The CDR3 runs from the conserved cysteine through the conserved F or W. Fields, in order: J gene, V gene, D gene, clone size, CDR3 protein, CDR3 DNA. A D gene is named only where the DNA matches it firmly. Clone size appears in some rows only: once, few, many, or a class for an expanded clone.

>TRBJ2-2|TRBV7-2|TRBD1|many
CASSGGQGGAGTGELFF
TGTGCCAGCAGCGGGGGACAGGGCGGGGCTGGCACCGGGGAGCTGTTTTTT
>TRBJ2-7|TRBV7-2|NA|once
CASSLASQGLYEQYF
TGTGCCAGCAGCTTAGCGAGCCAGGGCCTCTACGAGCAGTACTTC
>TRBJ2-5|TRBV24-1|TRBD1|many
CASGDRGAETQYF
TGTGCCTCCGGGGACAGGGGTGCAGAGACCCAGTACTTC
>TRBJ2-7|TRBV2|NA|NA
CASRGDNYEQYF
TGTGCCAGCAGGGGGGACAACTACGAGCAGTACTTC
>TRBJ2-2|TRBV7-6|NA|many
CASSLNRLGGELFF
TGTGCCAGCAGCTTAAACCGTCTTGGCGGGGAGCTGTTTTTT
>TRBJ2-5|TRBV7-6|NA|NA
CASSLATGSLKFGETQYF
TGTGCCAGCAGCTTAGCGACAGGCTCCCTAAAATTTGGAGAGACCCAGTACTTC
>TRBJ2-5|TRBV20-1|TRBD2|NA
CSAHLPGGVMETQYF
TGCAGTGCCCATTTACCGGGGGGGGTTATGGAGACCCAGTACTTC
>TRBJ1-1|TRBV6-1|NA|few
CASSDLTVPEAFF
TGTGCCAGCAGCGACCTGACAGTTCCTGAAGCTTTCTTT
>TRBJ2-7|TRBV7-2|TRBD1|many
CASSFNPGQHYEQYF
TGTGCCAGCAGCTTCAACCCGGGACAGCACTACGAGCAGTACTTC
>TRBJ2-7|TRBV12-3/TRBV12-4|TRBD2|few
CASSPGTRVDEQYF
TGTGCCAGCAGCCCCGGGACTAGGGTCGACGAGCAGTACTTC
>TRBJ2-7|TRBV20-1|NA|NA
CSARVPRDPRYEQYF
TGCAGTGCTAGAGTACCGAGGGACCCCCGGTACGAGCAGTACTTC
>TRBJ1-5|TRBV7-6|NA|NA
CASSSRETQHF
TGTGCCAGCAGCTCCCGGGAGACCCAGCATTTT
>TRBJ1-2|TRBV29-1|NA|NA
CSAEEGMEDGYTF
TGCAGCGCCGAGGAGGGAATGGAAGATGGCTACACCTTC
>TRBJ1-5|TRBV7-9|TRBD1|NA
CASSHKGGGQPQHF
TGTGCCAGCAGCCACAAAGGGGGCGGGCAGCCCCAGCATTTT
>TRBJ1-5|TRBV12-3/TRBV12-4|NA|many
CASSPGRGGNQPQHF
TGTGCCAGCAGTCCGGGGCGAGGGGGTAATCAGCCCCAGCATTTT
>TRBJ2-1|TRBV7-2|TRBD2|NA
CASSSSGGELYNEQFF
TGTGCCAGCAGCTCTAGCGGGGGAGAACTCTACAATGAGCAGTTCTTC
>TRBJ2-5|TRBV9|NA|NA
CASSVRAVQETQYF
TGTGCCAGCAGCGTTCGGGCAGTTCAAGAGACCCAGTACTTC
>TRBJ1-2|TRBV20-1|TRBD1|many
CSASFDRARAGYTF
TGCAGTGCTAGTTTCGACAGGGCAAGGGCCGGCTACACCTTC
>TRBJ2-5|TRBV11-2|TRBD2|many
CASSLDEREATKETQYF
TGTGCCAGCAGCTTAGATGAGCGGGAGGCAACTAAAGAGACCCAGTACTTC
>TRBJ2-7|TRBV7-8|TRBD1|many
CASSSRTGGGEQYF
TGTGCCAGCAGCTCGCGGACAGGGGGAGGCGAGCAGTACTTC
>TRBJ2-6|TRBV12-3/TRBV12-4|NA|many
CASRSRYSGANVLTF
TGTGCCAGCAGGAGCAGGTACTCTGGGGCCAACGTCCTGACTTTC
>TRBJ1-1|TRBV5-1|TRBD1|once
CASSYGTGTFTEAFF
TGCGCCAGCAGCTACGGGACAGGGACGTTCACTGAAGCTTTCTTT
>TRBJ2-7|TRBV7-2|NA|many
CASSLADSFTYEQYF
TGTGCCAGCAGCTTAGCGGACAGTTTCACCTACGAGCAGTACTTC
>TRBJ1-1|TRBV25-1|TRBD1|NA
CARVGQGAEGTEAFF
TGTGCTAGAGTGGGACAGGGGGCGGAAGGCACTGAAGCTTTCTTT
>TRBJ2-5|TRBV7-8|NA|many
CASSRTKPQETQYF
TGTGCCAGCAGCCGGACAAAGCCCCAAGAGACCCAGTACTTC
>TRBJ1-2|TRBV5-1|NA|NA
CASSGTGGTNYGYTF
TGCGCCAGCAGCGGAACAGGTGGGACGAACTATGGCTACACCTTC
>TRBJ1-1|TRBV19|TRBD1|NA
CASSMTGVPTEAFF
TGTGCCAGTAGTATGACAGGGGTTCCCACTGAAGCTTTCTTT
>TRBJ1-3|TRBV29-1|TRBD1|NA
CSGDRENTIYF
TGCAGCGGGGACAGGGAGAACACCATATATTTT
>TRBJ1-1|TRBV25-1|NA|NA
CASRGGETTEAFF
TGTGCCAGCAGGGGGGGCGAGACCACTGAAGCTTTCTTT
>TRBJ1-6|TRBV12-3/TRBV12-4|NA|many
CASSSGGGSPLHF
TGTGCCAGCAGTTCGGGAGGGGGGTCACCCCTCCACTTT
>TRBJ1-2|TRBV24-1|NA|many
CATSDPRGGGSYTF
TGTGCCACCAGTGATCCGCGGGGGGGGGGAAGCTACACCTTC
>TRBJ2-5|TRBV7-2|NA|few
CASSSLDKEAQYF
TGTGCCAGCAGCTCCCTTGATAAAGAGGCCCAGTACTTC
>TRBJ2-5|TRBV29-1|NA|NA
CSQVGGRETQYF
TGCAGCCAAGTTGGGGGCAGGGAGACCCAGTACTTC
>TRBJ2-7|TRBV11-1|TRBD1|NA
CATDRAREQYF
TGTGCCACGGACAGGGCTAGGGAGCAGTACTTC
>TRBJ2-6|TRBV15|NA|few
CATSRDRGIAGANVLTF
TGTGCCACCAGCAGAGATCGAGGGATCGCTGGGGCCAACGTCCTGACTTTC
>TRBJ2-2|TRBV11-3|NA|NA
CAGAPNTGELFF
TGTGCTGGGGCACCGAACACCGGGGAGCTGTTTTTT
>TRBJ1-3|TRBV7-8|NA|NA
CASIGGSGNTIYF
TGTGCCAGCATCGGGGGGAGCGGAAACACCATATATTTT
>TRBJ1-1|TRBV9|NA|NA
CAISAPAGSEAFF
TGTGCCATCAGCGCTCCCGCGGGTAGTGAAGCTTTCTTT
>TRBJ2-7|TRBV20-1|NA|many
CSASVRTAYEQYF
TGCAGTGCTAGCGTCAGGACCGCCTACGAGCAGTACTTC
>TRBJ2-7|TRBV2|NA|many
CASSEFRKQYF
TGTGCCAGCAGTGAATTTCGAAAGCAGTACTTC
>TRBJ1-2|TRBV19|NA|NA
CASTLRSQVPEDYGYTF
TGTGCCAGTACATTGAGAAGCCAAGTACCAGAGGACTATGGCTACACCTTC
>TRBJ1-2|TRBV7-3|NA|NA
CASSLAFGDYGYTF
TGTGCCAGCAGCTTAGCGTTCGGAGACTATGGCTACACCTTC
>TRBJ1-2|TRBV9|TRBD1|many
CASSGPGQGAYYGYTF
TGTGCCAGCAGCGGGCCCGGACAGGGGGCCTACTATGGCTACACCTTC
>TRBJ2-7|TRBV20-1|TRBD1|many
CSASQGRGYYEQYF
TGCAGTGCTTCACAGGGGCGAGGGTACTACGAGCAGTACTTC